The next 16 T cell receptor beta chains were all read from a single sample in a study of CD8 T cells in Susac syndrome. A quantity of about 0.5 to 1 ug RNA underwent reverse transcription using random hexamers. TCRdb reprocessed the immunoSEQ multiplex PCR reads with MiXCR, giving one entry per CDR3 protein. The sample yields 250,000 or so distinct CDR3 sequences, 80% to 95% seen once. The specimen sequenced was CD4+ T cells from PBMCs. These receptors originate from a human donor with multiple sclerosis.

CDR3 sequence: CAWSVGGHRATNEKLFF. The CDR3 DNA follows: TGTGCCTGGAGTGTTGGGGGACACAGAGCAACTAATGAAAAACTGTTTTTT. The rearrangement uses TRBV30 and TRBJ1-4; possibly TRBD1 for D (6 bases). This CDR3 has 17 residues. Germline CDR1 and CDR2: GTSNPN and SVGIG (reference sequence). The ends were cut back, 0 bases at V and 0 bases at J, with 14 bases in the middle.

This chain uses TRBV18 with TRBJ2-6, with unresolved D. The CDR3 sequence is 16 residues long. V lost 0 bases and J lost 4, with 10 bases in between. Germline V gene data show CDR1 as KGHSH and CDR2 as LQKENI. Here the CDR3 DNA reads TGTGCCAGCTCACCACCGGGGTTCTCCGGGGCCAACGTCCTGACTTTC. The encoded protein is CASSPPGFSGANVLTF.

This chain uses TRBV5-1 with TRBJ1-1; D may be TRBD1 (6 bases). This CDR3 has 14 residues. The V gene lost 0 bases and the J gene lost 5 bases, with 11 bases spanning the gap. Per the germline V gene, CDR1 is SGHRS and CDR2 is YFSETQ. The CDR3 loop reads CASSLARGRTEAFF. In DNA, the CDR3 is TGCGCCAGCAGCTTGGCCAGGGGAAGGACTGAAGCTTTCTTT. The full variable domain, rest sourced from reference TRBV5-1 and TRBJ1-1, is KAGVTQTPRYLIKTRGQQVTLSCSPISGHRSVSWYQQTPGQGLQFLFEYFSETQRNKGNFPGRFSGRQFSNSRSEMNVSTLELGDSALYLCASSLARGRTEAFFGQGTRLTVV.

This clonotype was detected once. The genes are TRBV12-3 or TRBV12-4 and TRBJ1-1, with 7 bases matching TRBD1. The CDR3 is 14 amino acids. V dropped 2 bases and J dropped 8; count of bases not matched to a gene: 8. The CDR3 protein is CASSLYQGVGEAFF. In nucleotides, the CDR3 is TGTGCCAGCAGTTTATATCAGGGGGTAGGAGAAGCTTTCTTT.

The chain carries TRBV9 and TRBJ2-1; 7 bases fit TRBD2. The CDR3 extends over 14 amino acids. Germline-derived CDR1 and CDR2 are SGDLS and YYNGEE. Trimming removed 0 bases from V and 9 bases from J; junction bases left unmatched: 6. CDR3 nucleotide sequence: TGTGCCAGCAGCGTAGCTAGCGGCGTATCTGAGCAGTTCTTC. This gives the protein CASSVASGVSEQFF.

The chain links TRBV5-5 to TRBJ1-6, with D possibly TRBD1 on 5 matching bases. The CDR3 is 15 residues long. Germline V gives CDR1 SGHKS, CDR2 YYEKEE (reference sequence). Trimming cost V 4 bases and J 12 bases, with 20 bases left between them. Here the CDR3 reads CASSNGAPAYQPLHF. The DNA for the CDR3 is TGTGCCAGCAGCAACGGGGCCCCAGCATACCAACCCCTCCACTTT.

The chain couples TRBV5-1 to TRBJ2-2, with TRBD1 matching over 11 bases. CDR3 length equals 15 residues. Losses at the gene ends were 5 bases for V and 4 bases for J; bases not matched to a gene: 4. Germline values: CDR1 SGHRS, CDR2 YFSETQ. In DNA form, the CDR3 reads TGCGCCAGCAGGAGGGGGACAGGGGGCACCGGGGAGCTGTTTTTT. It yields the protein CASRRGTGGTGELFF.

The V call is TRBV2, the J call TRBJ2-1; tentative D call: TRBD1 (6 bases). Trimming stripped 5 bases from V and 9 bases from J, with 23 bases between. In germline, CDR1 is SNHLY, CDR2 FYNNEI. This CDR3 contains 16 residues. CDR3 DNA sequence: TGTGCCAGCAGTCTACAGACAGGATATCCCCGGGGTGAGCAGTTCTTC. It yields the protein CASSLQTGYPRGEQFF.

This clonotype was counted a single time. The chain links TRBV12-3 or TRBV12-4 to TRBJ2-1; 12 bases match TRBD1. This CDR3 is built from 15 residues. V lost 4 bases, J lost 8 bases, and 6 bases stayed unmatched. CDR3 nucleotides: TGTGCCAGCAGTTCAGGGGACAGGGGGCAGGATGAGCAGTTCTTC. It yields the protein CASSSGDRGQDEQFF.

Points on this clonotype: Its ends do not fully match the called genes, so a read error is possible. This rearrangement joins TRBV2 to TRBJ2-2; 7 nucleotides align to TRBD2. The CDR3 totals 12 residues. The germline V gene encodes CDR1 SNHLY and CDR2 FYNNEI. CDR3 loop: CASSERPGGLFF. The CDR3 DNA sequence: TGTGCCAGCAGTGAAAGACCGGGGGGGCTGTTTTTT.

The chain combines TRBV19 with TRBJ1-3, with 8 bases fitting TRBD1. The V gene's germline CDR1 is LNHDA and CDR2 SQIVND (reference sequence). The CDR3 is 16 amino acids. The V and J ends lost 7 bases and 2 bases, in that order; junction bases with no gene match: 10. The CDR3 nucleotides read TGTGCCAGTACCTGGAAGGCCAGGGGGCCTGGAAACACCATATATTTT. This codes for CASTWKARGPGNTIYF.

V and J are TRBV24-1 and TRBJ2-1, with 10 bases fitting TRBD1. V trimming: 7 bases; J trimming: 0 bases; junction bases outside the gene matches: 11. Per the germline V gene, CDR1 is KGHDR and CDR2 is SFDVKD. The CDR3 runs 18 residues. CDR3 in amino acids: CATSEGQGWTSSYNEQFF. DNA of the CDR3: TGTGCCACCAGCGAGGGACAGGGGTGGACGAGCTCCTACAATGAGCAGTTCTTC.

The V call is TRBV25-1, the J call TRBJ1-1; possibly TRBD1 for D (5 bases). V lost 3 bases and J 11 bases, leaving 10 bases between the germline ends. This CDR3 comprises 11 residues. CDR1 is MGHDK, CDR2 SYGVNS, per germline. The CDR3 protein is CASSDRVNAFF. Written as DNA, the CDR3 is TGTGCCAGCAGTGACAGGGTGAATGCTTTCTTT.

The chain couples TRBV20-1 to TRBJ2-1; D is undetermined. V shed 2 bases and J shed 10 bases, with 18 bases lying between them. The CDR3 extends over 14 amino acids. Germline V gives CDR1 DFQATT, CDR2 SNEGSKA (reference sequence). CDR3 residues: CSARNLLNQIEQFF. In nucleotides, the CDR3 is TGCAGTGCTAGAAACCTCCTTAATCAAATAGAGCAGTTCTTC.

This sequence joins TRBV2 and TRBJ1-6; no clear D. The CDR3 totals 13 residues. Trimming shortened V by 4 bases and J by 7 bases, and 8 bases separated the two germline ends. Germline CDR1 reads SNHLY; CDR2 reads FYNNEI. This CDR3 reads CASSAGSNSPLHF. The CDR3, as DNA: TGTGCCAGCAGTGCGGGGTCGAATTCACCCCTCCACTTT.

The rearrangement links TRBV5-6 to TRBJ2-5, with 9 bases lining up with TRBD2. Trimming at V came to 5 bases and at J to 13 bases, leaving 9 bases not matched to a gene. There are 12 residues in the CDR3. Germline V gene sequence: CDR1 SGHDT, CDR2 YYEEEE. The CDR3 region has the DNA TGTGCCAGCAGAGCAGCGGGGGGAAGGCCGTACTTC. It encodes CASRAAGGRPYF.